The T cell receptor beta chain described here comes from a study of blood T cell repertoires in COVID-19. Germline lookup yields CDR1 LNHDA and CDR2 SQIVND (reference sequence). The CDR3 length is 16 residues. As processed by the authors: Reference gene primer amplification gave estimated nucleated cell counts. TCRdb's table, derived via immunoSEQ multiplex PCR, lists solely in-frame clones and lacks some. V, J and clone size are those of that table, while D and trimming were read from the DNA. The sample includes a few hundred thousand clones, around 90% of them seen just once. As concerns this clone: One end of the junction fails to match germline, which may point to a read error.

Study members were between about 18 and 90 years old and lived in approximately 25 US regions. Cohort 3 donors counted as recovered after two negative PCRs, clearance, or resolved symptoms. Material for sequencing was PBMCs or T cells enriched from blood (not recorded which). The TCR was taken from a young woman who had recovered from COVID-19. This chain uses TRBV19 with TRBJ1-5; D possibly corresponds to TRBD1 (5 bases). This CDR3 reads CASSIDSGRVDQPQHF. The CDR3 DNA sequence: TGTGCCAGTAGTATAGATTCGGGCAGGGTGGATCAACCCCAGCATTTT.